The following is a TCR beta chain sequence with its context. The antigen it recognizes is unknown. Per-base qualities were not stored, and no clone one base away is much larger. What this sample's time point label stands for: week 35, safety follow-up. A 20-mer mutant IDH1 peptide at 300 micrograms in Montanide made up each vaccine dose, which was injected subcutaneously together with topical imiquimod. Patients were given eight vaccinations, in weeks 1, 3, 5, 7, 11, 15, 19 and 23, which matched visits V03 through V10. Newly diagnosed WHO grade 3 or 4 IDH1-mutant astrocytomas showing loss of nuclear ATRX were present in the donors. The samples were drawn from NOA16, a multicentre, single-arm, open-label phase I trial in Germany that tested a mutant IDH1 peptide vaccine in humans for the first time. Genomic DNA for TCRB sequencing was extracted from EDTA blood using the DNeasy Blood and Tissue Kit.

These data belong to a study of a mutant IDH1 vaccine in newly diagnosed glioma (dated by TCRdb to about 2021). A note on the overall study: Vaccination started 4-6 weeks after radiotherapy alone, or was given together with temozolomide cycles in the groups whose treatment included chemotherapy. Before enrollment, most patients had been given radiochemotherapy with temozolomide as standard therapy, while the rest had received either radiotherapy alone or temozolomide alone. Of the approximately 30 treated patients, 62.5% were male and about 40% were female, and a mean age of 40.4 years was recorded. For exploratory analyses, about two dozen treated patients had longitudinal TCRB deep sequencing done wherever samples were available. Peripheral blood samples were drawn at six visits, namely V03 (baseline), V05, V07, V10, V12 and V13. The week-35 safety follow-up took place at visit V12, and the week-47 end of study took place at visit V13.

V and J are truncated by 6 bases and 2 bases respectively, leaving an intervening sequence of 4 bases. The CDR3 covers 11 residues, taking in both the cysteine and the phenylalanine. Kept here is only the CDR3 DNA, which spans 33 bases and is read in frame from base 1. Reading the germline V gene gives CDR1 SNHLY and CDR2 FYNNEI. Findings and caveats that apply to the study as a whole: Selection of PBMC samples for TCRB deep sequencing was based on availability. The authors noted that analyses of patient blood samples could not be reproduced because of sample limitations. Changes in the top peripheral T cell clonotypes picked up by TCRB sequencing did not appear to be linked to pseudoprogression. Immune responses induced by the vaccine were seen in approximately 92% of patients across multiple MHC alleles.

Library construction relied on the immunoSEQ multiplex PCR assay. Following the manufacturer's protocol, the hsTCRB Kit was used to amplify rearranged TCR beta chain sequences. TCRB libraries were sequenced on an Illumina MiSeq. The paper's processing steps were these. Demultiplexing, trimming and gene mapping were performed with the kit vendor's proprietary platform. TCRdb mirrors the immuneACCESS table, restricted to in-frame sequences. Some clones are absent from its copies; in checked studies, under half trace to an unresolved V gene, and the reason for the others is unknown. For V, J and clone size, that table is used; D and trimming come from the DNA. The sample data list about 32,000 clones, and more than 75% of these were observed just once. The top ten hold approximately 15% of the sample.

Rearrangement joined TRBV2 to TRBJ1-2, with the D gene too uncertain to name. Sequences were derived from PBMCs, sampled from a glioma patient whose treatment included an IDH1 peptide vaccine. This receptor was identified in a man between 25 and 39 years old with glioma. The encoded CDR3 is CASSLNYGYTF. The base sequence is TGTGCCAGCAGCCTCAACTATGGCTACACCTTC.